Listed here are 20 T cell receptor beta chains from one sample, sequenced in a study of shared clonotypes between healthy human individuals. Data came from immunoSEQ multiplex PCR; TCRdb stores just in-frame clones and leaves some out. The table lists roughly 2 million clones, 85% to 95% of them singletons. Sequenced input: naive CD4+ T cells sorted from blood. This sample's subset: CD45RA+ positively selected. These receptors were obtained from a man between 18 and 29 years old in good health.

V gene TRBV7-3 combines with J gene TRBJ2-7; no definite D call. Germline assignment: CDR1 SGHTA and CDR2 FQGTGA. The CDR3 extends over 14 amino acids. V was trimmed by 1 base and J by 2 bases, leaving 9 bases between them. CDR3 residues: CASSLNWGPYEQYF. The CDR3 region has the DNA TGTGCCAGCAGCTTAAATTGGGGTCCCTACGAGCAGTACTTC. The complete variable domain, with remaining parts taken from reference TRBV7-3 and TRBJ2-7, reads GAGVSQTPSNKVTEKGKYVELRCDPISGHTALYWYRQSLGQGPEFLIYFQGTGAADDSGLPNDRFFAVRPEGSVSTLKIQRTERGDSAVYLCASSLNWGPYEQYFGPGTRLTVT.

The chain employs TRBV10-3 and TRBJ1-2; D possibly corresponds to TRBD1 (5 bases). V lost 3 bases and J 4 bases, leaving 12 bases between the germline ends. There are 14 residues in the CDR3. The germline V gene has CDR1 ENHRY and CDR2 SYGVKD. DNA for the CDR3: TGTGCCATCAGTGAATTGGCAGGGAGCTATGGCTACACCTTC. It codes for CAISELAGSYGYTF.

The chain employs TRBV13 and TRBJ1-5, with D perhaps matching TRBD1 (6 bases). V was trimmed by 5 bases and J by 4 bases, leaving 15 bases between them. In germline, CDR1 is PRHDT, CDR2 FYEKMQ (reference sequence). The CDR3 length is 15 residues. The DNA for the CDR3 is TGTGCCAGCAGCCGCAGGGGAAGCGGGAATCAGCCCCAGCATTTT. This translates into CASSRRGSGNQPQHF. The whole variable domain, filled in from reference TRBV13 and TRBJ1-5, reads AAGVIQSPRHLIKEKRETATLKCYPIPRHDTVYWYQQGPGQDPQFLISFYEKMQSDKGSIPDRFSAQQFSDYHSELNMSSLELGDSALYFCASSRRGSGNQPQHFGDGTRLSIL.

The chain recombines TRBV30 with TRBJ1-6; 9 positions match TRBD1. V lost 2 bases and J lost 10; bases outside the gene matches: 6. Germline loops: CDR1 GTSNPN, CDR2 SVGIG (reference sequence). The CDR3 loop spans 14 amino acids. CDR3 in DNA: TGTGCCTGGAGTTTGGGACAGGGAGGGTCACCCCTCCACTTT. Residues: CAWSLGQGGSPLHF.

The chain recombines TRBV6-6 with TRBJ2-7, with TRBD1 matching over 8 bases. CDR1 is MNHNY and CDR2 is SVGAGI in the germline V gene (reference sequence). The length of the CDR3 is 12 residues. The J segment lost 0 bases and the V segment lost 8 bases, leaving 0 bases of the junction unmatched. The CDR3 spells CASGTGSYEQYF. In DNA, the CDR3 is TGTGCCAGCGGGACAGGCTCCTACGAGCAGTACTTC.

J is TRBJ1-1 and V is TRBV7-8; D is uncertain. The CDR3 runs 17 residues. Per the germline V gene, CDR1 is SGHVS and CDR2 is FQNEAQ. Between the trimmed V and J ends, which lost 2 bases and 1 base, there was a span of 17 bases. The CDR3 DNA is TGTGCCAGCAGCTTATTGGGTGTTCGGCAAGAGAACACTGAAGCTTTCTTT. Its protein product is CASSLLGVRQENTEAFF.

The chain joins TRBV28 to TRBJ1-4; D call uncertain. Trimming removed 2 bases at V and 8 bases at J, with 6 bases between. The CDR3 extends over 12 amino acids. CDR1 is MDHEN and CDR2 is SYDVKM in the germline V gene. This CDR3 is CASSLEVEKLFF. For the CDR3, the DNA is TGTGCCAGCAGTTTAGAGGTAGAAAAACTGTTTTTT. Together with reference TRBV28 and TRBJ1-4, the CDR3 gives the full variable domain: DVKVTQSSRYLVKRTGEKVFLECVQDMDHENMFWYRQDPGLGLRLIYFSYDVKMKEKGDIPEGYSVSREKKERFSLILESASTNQTSMYLCASSLEVEKLFFGSGTQLSVL.

Of note for this clone: Other DNA variants within this sample encode the same CDR3. V usage is TRBV27 and J usage is TRBJ1-1; the D is unclear. The V end was cut by 2 bases, the J end by 3 bases, with 7 bases between. The CDR3 is 13 amino acids. Germline CDR1 is MNHEY and CDR2 is SMNVEV (reference sequence). The CDR3 region is CASSLKGDTEAFF. The CDR3 bases are TGTGCCAGCAGTTTAAAGGGAGACACTGAAGCTTTCTTT.

Remarks on this clone: One end of the junction varies from germline; a read error may be responsible. V usage is TRBV5-1 and J usage is TRBJ2-1, with 7 bases that match TRBD2. Germline V gene lookup returns CDR1 SGHRS and CDR2 YFSETQ. The CDR3 runs 15 residues. The CDR3 DNA reads as TGCGCCAGCAGATTGGTCACTAGCGTTGGGATTTCCCGGTTCTTC. Its protein is CASRLVTSVGISRFF. Full variable domain (missing parts from reference TRBV5-1 and TRBJ2-1): KAGVTQTPRYLIKTRGQQVTLSCSPISGHRSVSWYQQTPGQGLQFLFEYFSETQRNKGNFPGRFSGRQFSNSRSEMNVSTLELGDSALYLCASRLVTSVGISRFFGPGTRLTVL.

This chain connects TRBV28 to TRBJ1-4, with 9 bases matching TRBD1. Trimming at V came to 7 bases and at J to 5 bases, leaving 2 bases not matched to a gene. The CDR3 totals 13 residues. CDR1 and CDR2 from the germline V gene are MDHEN and SYDVKM. CDR3 protein: CASNGQGNEKLFF. CDR3 nucleotide sequence: TGTGCCAGCAACGGACAGGGGAATGAAAAACTGTTTTTT.

The chain has TRBV9 and TRBJ2-1, with D possibly TRBD2 on 7 matching bases. Deletions cut 1 base from V and 5 bases from J, with 22 bases between. Germline CDR1 is SGDLS and CDR2 is YYNGEE. The CDR3 runs to 18 residues. The CDR3 spells CASSVSGGYGLGDNEQFF. The CDR3 bases are TGTGCCAGCAGCGTATCCGGGGGCTATGGACTAGGGGACAATGAGCAGTTCTTC. Variable domain in full (rest from reference TRBV9 and TRBJ2-1): DSGVTQTPKHLITATGQRVTLRCSPRSGDLSVYWYQQSLDQGLQFLIQYYNGEERAKGNILERFSAQQFPDLHSELNLSSLELGDSALYFCASSVSGGYGLGDNEQFFGPGTRLTVL.

The CDR3 spells CAWSPGTGFGYTF. In nucleotides, the CDR3 is TGTGCCTGGAGTCCCGGGACAGGCTTTGGCTACACCTTC. V is TRBV30 and J is TRBJ1-2; 8 nucleotides align to TRBD1. Germline V lookup: CDR1 GTSNPN, CDR2 SVGIG (reference sequence). The V gene end was trimmed by 2 bases and the J gene end by 7 bases; junction bases not matched to a gene: 6. The CDR3 spans 13 residues.

The rearrangement links TRBV6-5 to TRBJ1-5, with unresolved D. The V gene lost 2 bases and the J gene lost 4 bases, with 9 bases spanning the gap. Per germline, CDR1 MNHEY and CDR2 SVGAGI. The CDR3 extends over 14 amino acids. The CDR3 nucleotides are TGTGCCAGCAGTTACGGAAGGGAGAATCAGCCCCAGCATTTT. Translating it yields CASSYGRENQPQHF.

V and J are TRBV5-1 and TRBJ2-6, with unresolved D. CDR3 length: 13 amino acids. V was shortened by 4 bases and J by 4 bases, with 6 bases between the two germline ends. Germline V gives CDR1 SGHRS, CDR2 YFSETQ. This CDR3 reads CASSVTGANVLTF. CDR3 nucleotide sequence: TGCGCCAGCAGCGTGACAGGGGCCAACGTCCTGACTTTC.

The chain combines TRBV6-6 with TRBJ2-7; no clear D. The CDR3 covers 14 residues. V shed 8 bases and J shed 3 bases, with 17 bases lying between them. Germline V gives CDR1 MNHNY, CDR2 SVGAGI (reference sequence). CDR3 nucleotides: TGTGCCAGCGGAAAACGGGCAGAGGTCTACGAGCAGTACTTC. Translation gives CASGKRAEVYEQYF.

The gene calls are TRBV6-5 and TRBJ2-7; 7 bases map to TRBD1. Germline CDR1 and CDR2: MNHEY and SVGAGI. This CDR3 has 16 amino acids. Trimming at V came to 4 bases and at J to 0 bases, leaving 9 bases not matched to a gene. The CDR3: CASSSLNRGYSYEQYF. The CDR3 DNA reads as TGTGCCAGCAGTTCTCTCAACAGGGGTTACTCCTACGAGCAGTACTTC.

The chain links TRBV15 to TRBJ2-4; no definite D call. The CDR3 consists of 17 residues. With 0 bases removed from V and 0 bases from J, the gap between germline ends came to 12 bases. Germline CDR1 LNHNV, CDR2 YYDKDF (reference sequence). The CDR3 DNA is TGTGCCACCAGCAGAGAAGGGCCGTTCCTAGCCAAAAACATTCAGTACTTC. It specifies CATSREGPFLAKNIQYF.

The chain is built from TRBV19 and TRBJ1-2; TRBD1 might be the D (6 bases). This CDR3 has 15 residues. V lost 7 bases, J lost 7 bases, and 22 bases lay in between. Germline values: CDR1 LNHDA, CDR2 SQIVND (reference sequence). The CDR3 loop is CASISPYRVESGYTF. The CDR3 nucleotides are TGTGCCAGTATCAGCCCGTACAGGGTGGAATCTGGCTACACCTTC.

The CDR3 DNA sequence: TGTGCCAGCCGGCAGGGGGCCACGGGAGGTGAAGCTTTCTTT. Amino acids: CASRQGATGGEAFF. The V call is TRBV28, the J call TRBJ1-1; 8 bases match TRBD1. V trimming: 8 bases; J trimming: 7 bases; junction bases outside the gene matches: 12. This CDR3 has 14 residues. Germline V gene sequence: CDR1 MDHEN, CDR2 SYDVKM.

This chain joins TRBV19 and TRBJ2-1, with 8 bases lining up with TRBD2. V shed 2 bases, J shed 7 bases, and the junction held 7 bases outside the gene matches. This CDR3 is 15 amino acids long. The germline V gene has CDR1 LNHDA and CDR2 SQIVND (reference sequence). The CDR3 region is CASSILGLAVNEQFF. The CDR3 region has the DNA TGTGCCAGTAGTATATTAGGACTAGCCGTAAATGAGCAGTTCTTC. The whole variable domain, remainder taken from reference TRBV19 and TRBJ2-1, is DGGITQSPKYLFRKEGQNVTLSCEQNLNHDAMYWYRQDPGQGLRLIYYSQIVNDFQKGDIAEGYSVSREKKESFPLTVTSAQKNPTAFYLCASSILGLAVNEQFFGPGTRLTVL.